Below are 6 T cell receptor beta chains sequenced from a single sample in a study of cytomegalovirus exposure and HLA in healthy donors. The method was immunoSEQ multiplex PCR; TCRdb's version includes in-frame clones alone and lacks a portion of them. The sample records roughly 130,000 clones, 80% to 90% being singletons. Sequencing used PBMCs. These receptors were taken from a woman aged 18 to 35 in good health and CMV-seropositive.

V and J are TRBV5-4 and TRBJ2-3; tentatively, D is TRBD2 (6 bases). CDR1 is SGHNT and CDR2 is YYREEE in the germline V gene (reference sequence). The CDR3 length is 13 residues. The V end was cut by 8 bases, the J end by 5 bases, with 15 bases between. CDR3 coding DNA: TGTGCCAGTTGGAGGGGCGGGGAAGATACGCAGTATTTT. Its translation is CASWRGGEDTQYF.

The rearrangement uses TRBV18 and TRBJ2-3, with TRBD2 matching over 11 bases. The germline gives CDR1 KGHSH, CDR2 LQKENI. The CDR3 runs 17 residues. Losses at the gene ends were 3 bases for V and 6 bases for J; bases not matched to a gene: 11. In nucleotides, the CDR3 is TGTGCCAGCTCACCGGTACTAGCGGGGGAAGTAGCGGATACGCAGTATTTT. Its translation: CASSPVLAGEVADTQYF. The variable domain in full, with the rest retrieved from reference TRBV18 and TRBJ2-3, is NAGVMQNPRHLVRRRGQEARLRCSPMKGHSHVYWYRQLPEEGLKFMVYLQKENIIDESGMPKERFSAEFPKEGPSILRIQQVVRGDSAAYFCASSPVLAGEVADTQYFGPGTRLTVL.

V and J are TRBV7-9 and TRBJ2-1; D gene uncertain. Trimming took off 1 base at V and 3 bases at J, with 7 bases between the two ends. CDR3 length equals 14 residues. Germline CDR1 SEHNR, CDR2 FQNEAQ (reference sequence). CDR3 coding DNA: TGTGCCAGCAGCTTAGGAGGCGTCTACAATGAGCAGTTCTTC. It yields the protein CASSLGGVYNEQFF.

The chain combines TRBV6-5 with TRBJ2-1; D not certain. The CDR3 is 13 residues long. Per germline, CDR1 MNHEY and CDR2 SVGAGI. Trimming removed 6 bases from V and 4 bases from J, with 10 bases in between. The CDR3 DNA is TGTGCCAGCAGCCCTACAGAGTACAATGAGCAGTTCTTC. Its translation: CASSPTEYNEQFF.

The V gene is TRBV19, the J gene TRBJ1-2, with 7 bases that match TRBD1. The CDR3 contains 15 residues. With 6 bases clipped from V and 2 bases from J, the junction kept 9 bases outside the gene matches. CDR1 is LNHDA and CDR2 is SQIVND in the germline V gene (reference sequence). CDR3 coding DNA: TGTGCCAGTAGAGCTACAGGGGTTAAGAACTATGGCTACACCTTC. Amino acids: CASRATGVKNYGYTF.

J is TRBJ2-3 and V is TRBV9; 7 bases are a match to TRBD2. The J segment lost 3 bases and the V segment lost 0 bases, leaving 7 bases of the junction unmatched. This CDR3 spans 16 amino acids. Germline CDR1 SGDLS, CDR2 YYNGEE. The CDR3 DNA reads TGTGCCAGCAGCGTAGCTGGACTAGTCAGGACAGATACGCAGTATTTT. Protein product: CASSVAGLVRTDTQYF.